The 4 T cell receptor beta chains below were found in one sample sequenced in a study of a mutant IDH1 vaccine in newly diagnosed glioma. Only in-frame clones appear in the TCRdb table, and some are missing; sequencing was by immunoSEQ multiplex PCR. The sample has fewer than 65,000 clones; approximately 80% are singletons. What these receptors recognize is not known. As for time point: week 11, during vaccination. Vaccinated patients received 300 ug of mutant IDH1 20-mer peptide per dose, with topical imiquimod. This specimen was PBMCs, taken from a glioma patient whose treatment included an IDH1 peptide vaccine. Every receptor here comes from a man in his fifties or sixties with glioma.

The chain links TRBV30 to TRBJ2-3, with D possibly TRBD2 on 7 matching bases. The germline V gene has CDR1 GTSNPN and CDR2 SVGIG (reference sequence). With 5 bases removed from V and 8 bases from J, the gap between germline ends came to 23 bases. CDR3 length equals 15 residues. CDR3 residues: CAWGGGRVRGGTQYF. The CDR3 nucleotides are TGTGCCTGGGGAGGGGGGAGGGTGAGAGGAGGTACGCAGTATTTT.

The chain is built from TRBV2 and TRBJ2-7; 9 bases match TRBD2. Germline loops: CDR1 SNHLY, CDR2 FYNNEI. This CDR3 is 16 amino acids long. V shed 6 bases and J 2 bases; nucleotides not matched to a gene: 11. CDR3 region: CASRATLAGKAYEQYF. In DNA form, the CDR3 reads TGTGCCAGCAGGGCTACTCTAGCGGGGAAAGCCTACGAGCAGTACTTC.

In the case of this clone: The limits of the CDR3 on the DNA are not certain, so only TCRdb's listed CDR3 is given. V and J are TRBV28 and TRBJ2-2. The germline gives CDR1 MDHEN, CDR2 SYDVKM. With termini counted, the CDR3 has 15 amino acids. CDR3 loop: CASILGGTNTGELFF.

The CDR3 reads CAWRRTAAYEQYF. CDR3 bases: TGTGCCTGGAGAAGGACCGCAGCCTACGAGCAGTACTTC. This chain uses TRBV30 with TRBJ2-7; D not certain. The CDR3 is 13 residues long. Deletions cut 3 bases from V and 2 bases from J, with 11 bases between. Per germline, CDR1 GTSNPN and CDR2 SVGIG (reference sequence). The full variable domain, with the rest looked up from reference TRBV30 and TRBJ2-7, is SQTIHQWPATLVQPVGSPLSLECTVEGTSNPNLYWYRQAAGRGLQLLFYSVGIGQISSEVPQNLSASRPQDRQFILSSKKLLLSDSGFYLCAWRRTAAYEQYFGPGTRLTVT.